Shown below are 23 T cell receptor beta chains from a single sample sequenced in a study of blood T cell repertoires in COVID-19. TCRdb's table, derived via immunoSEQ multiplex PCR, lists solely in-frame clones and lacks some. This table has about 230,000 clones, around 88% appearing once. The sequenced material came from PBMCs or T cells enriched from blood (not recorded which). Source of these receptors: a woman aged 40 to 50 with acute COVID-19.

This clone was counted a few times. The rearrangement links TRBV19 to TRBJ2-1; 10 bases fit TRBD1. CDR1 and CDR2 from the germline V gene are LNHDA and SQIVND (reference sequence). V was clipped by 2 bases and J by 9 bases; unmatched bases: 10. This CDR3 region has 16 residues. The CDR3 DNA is TGTGCCAGTAGTATAATTGGGACAGGGGTATTTATTGAGCAGTTCTTC. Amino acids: CASSIIGTGVFIEQFF.

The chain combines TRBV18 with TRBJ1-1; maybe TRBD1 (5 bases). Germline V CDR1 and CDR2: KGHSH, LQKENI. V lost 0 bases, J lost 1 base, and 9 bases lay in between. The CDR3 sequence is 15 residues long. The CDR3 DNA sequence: TGTGCCAGCTCACCACCGAAAGGACAGAACACTGAAGCTTTCTTT. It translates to CASSPPKGQNTEAFF.

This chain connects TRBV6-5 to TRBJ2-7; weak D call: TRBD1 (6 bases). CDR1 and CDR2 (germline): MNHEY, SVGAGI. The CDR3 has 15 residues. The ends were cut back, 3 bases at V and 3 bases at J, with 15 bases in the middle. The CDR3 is CASSYARGGNYEQYF. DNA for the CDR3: TGTGCCAGCAGTTATGCTCGAGGGGGAAACTACGAGCAGTACTTC.

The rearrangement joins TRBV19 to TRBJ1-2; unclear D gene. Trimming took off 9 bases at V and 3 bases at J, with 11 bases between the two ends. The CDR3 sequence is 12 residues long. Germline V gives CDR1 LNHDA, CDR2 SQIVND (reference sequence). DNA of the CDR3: TGTGCCAGCCGGTCGCGGTACTATGGCTACACCTTC. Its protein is CASRSRYYGYTF.

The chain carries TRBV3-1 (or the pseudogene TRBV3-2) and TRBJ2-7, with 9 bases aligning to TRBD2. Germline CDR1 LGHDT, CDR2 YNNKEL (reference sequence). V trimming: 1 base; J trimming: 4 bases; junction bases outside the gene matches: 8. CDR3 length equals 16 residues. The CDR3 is CASSQVTAGGPYEQYV. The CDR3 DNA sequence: TGTGCCAGCAGCCAAGTGACAGCGGGAGGCCCTTACGAGCAGTACGTC.

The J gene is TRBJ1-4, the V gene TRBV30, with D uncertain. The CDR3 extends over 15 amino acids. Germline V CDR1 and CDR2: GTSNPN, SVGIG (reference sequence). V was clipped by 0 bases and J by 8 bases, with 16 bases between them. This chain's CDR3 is CAWSVHHPGQEKLFF. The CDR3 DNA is TGTGCCTGGAGTGTACATCATCCTGGTCAGGAAAAACTGTTTTTT.

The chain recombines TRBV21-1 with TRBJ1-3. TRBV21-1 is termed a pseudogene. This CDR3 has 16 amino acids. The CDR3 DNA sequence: TGTGCCAGCAGCAAAGCAGCAGAGGCGCGTGGAAACACCATATATTTT. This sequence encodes CASSKAAEARGNTIYF.

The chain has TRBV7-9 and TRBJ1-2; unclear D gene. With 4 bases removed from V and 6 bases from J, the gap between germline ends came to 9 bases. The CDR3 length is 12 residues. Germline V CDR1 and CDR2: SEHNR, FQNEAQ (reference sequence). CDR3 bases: TGTGCCAGCAGCTCCCGGGATAATGGCTACACCTTC. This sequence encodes CASSSRDNGYTF.

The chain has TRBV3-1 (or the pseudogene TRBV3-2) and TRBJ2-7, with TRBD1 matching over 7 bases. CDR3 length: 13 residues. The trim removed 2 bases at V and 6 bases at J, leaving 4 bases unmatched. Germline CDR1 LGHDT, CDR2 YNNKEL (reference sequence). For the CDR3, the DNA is TGTGCCAGCAGCCAAAGATGGGACAGCGAGCAGTACTTC. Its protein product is CASSQRWDSEQYF.

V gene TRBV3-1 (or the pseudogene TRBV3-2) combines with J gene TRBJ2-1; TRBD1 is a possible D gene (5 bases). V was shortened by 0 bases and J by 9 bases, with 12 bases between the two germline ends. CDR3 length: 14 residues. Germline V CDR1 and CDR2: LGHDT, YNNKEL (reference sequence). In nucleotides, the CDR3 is TGTGCCAGCAGCCAAGAGGCCTCGACAGTTGAGCAGTTCTTC. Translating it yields CASSQEASTVEQFF.

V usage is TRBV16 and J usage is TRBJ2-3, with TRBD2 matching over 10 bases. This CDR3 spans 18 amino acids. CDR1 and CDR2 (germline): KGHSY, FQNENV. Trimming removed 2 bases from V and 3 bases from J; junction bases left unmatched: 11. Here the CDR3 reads CASSQGRRSSGSTDTQYF. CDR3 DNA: TGTGCCAGCAGCCAAGGTCGGCGGTCTAGCGGGAGTACAGATACGCAGTATTTT.

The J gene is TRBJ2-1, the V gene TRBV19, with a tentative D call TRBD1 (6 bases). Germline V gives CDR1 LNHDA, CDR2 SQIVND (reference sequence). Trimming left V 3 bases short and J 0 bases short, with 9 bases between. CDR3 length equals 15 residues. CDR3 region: CASSIARGSYNEQFF. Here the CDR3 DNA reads TGTGCCAGTAGTATCGCCAGGGGCTCCTACAATGAGCAGTTCTTC.

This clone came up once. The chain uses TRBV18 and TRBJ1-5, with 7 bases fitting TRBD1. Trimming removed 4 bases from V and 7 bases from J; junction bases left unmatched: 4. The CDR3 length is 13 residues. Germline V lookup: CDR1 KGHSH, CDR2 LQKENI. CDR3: CASSQGAGQPQHF. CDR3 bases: TGTGCCAGCTCACAGGGGGCAGGGCAGCCCCAGCATTTT. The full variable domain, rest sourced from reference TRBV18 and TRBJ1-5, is NAGVMQNPRHLVRRRGQEARLRCSPMKGHSHVYWYRQLPEEGLKFMVYLQKENIIDESGMPKERFSAEFPKEGPSILRIQQVVRGDSAAYFCASSQGAGQPQHFGDGTRLSIL.

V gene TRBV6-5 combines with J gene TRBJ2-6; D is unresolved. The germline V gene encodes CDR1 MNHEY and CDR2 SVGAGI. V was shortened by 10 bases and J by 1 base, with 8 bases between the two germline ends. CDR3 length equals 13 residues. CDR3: CATRESGANVLTF. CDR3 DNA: TGTGCCACAAGAGAGTCTGGGGCCAACGTCCTGACTTTC.

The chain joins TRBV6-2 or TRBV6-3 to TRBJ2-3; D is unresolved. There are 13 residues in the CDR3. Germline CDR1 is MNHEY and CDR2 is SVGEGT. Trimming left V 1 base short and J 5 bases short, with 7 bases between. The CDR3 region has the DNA TGTGCCAGCAGTTACTGGGCCGGAGATACGCAGTATTTT. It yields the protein CASSYWAGDTQYF.

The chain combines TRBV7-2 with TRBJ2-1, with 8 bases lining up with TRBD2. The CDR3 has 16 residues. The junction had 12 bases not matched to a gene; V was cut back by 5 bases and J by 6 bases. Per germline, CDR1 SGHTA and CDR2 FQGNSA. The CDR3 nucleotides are TGTGCCAGCAGCGCTCGCCGCGCGGGGGGACTCAATGAGCAGTTCTTC. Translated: CASSARRAGGLNEQFF.

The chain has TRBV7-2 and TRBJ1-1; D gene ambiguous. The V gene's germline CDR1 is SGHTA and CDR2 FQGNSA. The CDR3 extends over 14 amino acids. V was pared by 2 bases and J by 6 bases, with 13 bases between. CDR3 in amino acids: CASSLHGSGAEAFF. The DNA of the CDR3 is TGTGCCAGCAGCTTACACGGGTCCGGGGCTGAAGCTTTCTTT.

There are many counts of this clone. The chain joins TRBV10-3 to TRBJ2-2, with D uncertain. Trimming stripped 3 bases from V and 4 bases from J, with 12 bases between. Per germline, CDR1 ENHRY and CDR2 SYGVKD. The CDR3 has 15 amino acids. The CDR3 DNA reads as TGTGCCATCAGTGACCAAAATCCCCCCACCGGGGAGCTGTTTTTT. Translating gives CAISDQNPPTGELFF.

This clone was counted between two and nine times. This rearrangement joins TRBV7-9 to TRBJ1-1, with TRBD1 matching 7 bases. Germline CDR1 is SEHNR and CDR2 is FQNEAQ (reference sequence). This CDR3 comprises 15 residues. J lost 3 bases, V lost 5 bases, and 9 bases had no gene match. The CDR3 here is CASSARQGFDTEAFF. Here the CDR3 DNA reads TGTGCCAGCAGCGCGCGACAGGGCTTTGACACTGAAGCTTTCTTT.

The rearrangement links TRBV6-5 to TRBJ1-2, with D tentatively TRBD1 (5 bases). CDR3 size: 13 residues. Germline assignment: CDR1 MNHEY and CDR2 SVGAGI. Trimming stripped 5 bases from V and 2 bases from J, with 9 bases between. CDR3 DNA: TGTGCCAGCAGTAGGACACCGAACTATGGCTACACCTTC. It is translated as CASSRTPNYGYTF.

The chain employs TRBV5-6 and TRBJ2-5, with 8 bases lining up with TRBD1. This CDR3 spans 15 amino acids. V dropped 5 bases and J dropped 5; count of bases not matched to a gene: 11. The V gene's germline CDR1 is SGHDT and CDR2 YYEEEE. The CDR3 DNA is TGTGCCAGCAGAGGTGGACAGGGACGTTTTGAGACCCAGTACTTC. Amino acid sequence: CASRGGQGRFETQYF. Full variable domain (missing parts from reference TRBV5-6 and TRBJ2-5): DAGVTQSPTHLIKTRGQQVTLRCSPKSGHDTVSWYQQALGQGPQFIFQYYEEEERQRGNFPDRFSGHQFPNYSSELNVNALLLGDSALYLCASRGGQGRFETQYFGPGTRLLVL.

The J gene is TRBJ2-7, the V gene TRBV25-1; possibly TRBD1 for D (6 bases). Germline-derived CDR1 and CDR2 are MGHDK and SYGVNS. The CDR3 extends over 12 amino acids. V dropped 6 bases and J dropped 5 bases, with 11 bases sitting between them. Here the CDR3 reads CASRQGRNEQYF. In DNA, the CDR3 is TGTGCCAGCAGGCAGGGGCGCAACGAGCAGTACTTC.

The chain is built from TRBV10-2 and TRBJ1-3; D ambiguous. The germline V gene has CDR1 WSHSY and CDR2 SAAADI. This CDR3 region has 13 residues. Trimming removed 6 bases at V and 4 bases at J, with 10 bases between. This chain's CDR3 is CASRALLGNTIYF. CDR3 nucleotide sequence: TGCGCCAGCAGGGCTCTCTTGGGAAACACCATATATTTT.